This T cell receptor (beta chain) is from a study of human T cells and chemical hapten exposure. Germline-derived CDR1 and CDR2 are ENHRY and SYGVKD. The CDR3 runs 14 residues. Trimming shortened V by 4 bases and J by 9 bases, and 16 bases separated the two germline ends. TCRdb redid the calling of the RACE reads with MiXCR, one entry per CDR3 protein. Here the sample spans some 71,000 distinct CDR3 sequences, over 8.5% being singletons. Time point reported: patch test 3, about 24 weeks after DPC sensitization. Treatment noted: therapeutic diphenylcyclopropenone sensitization with weekly scalp DPC. With regard to this clonotype: Its antigen is unidentified.

Whole-study results and caveats: The study found expanded TCRs formed significantly more large CDR3 similarity clusters than controls.

Specimen: whole blood, collected in connection with sensitization to the hapten diphenylcyclopropenone (DPC). The rearrangement uses TRBV10-3 and TRBJ2-1, with D possibly matching TRBD2 (7 bases). The receptor was isolated from a woman between 50 and 59 years old with alopecia areata. Some clones in this sample may be carry-over from other donors' samples. The CDR3 DNA follows: TGTGCCATCAGTGTGGCGGGGGCGCAGGGTGAGCAGTTCTTC. As protein: CAISVAGAQGEQFF.